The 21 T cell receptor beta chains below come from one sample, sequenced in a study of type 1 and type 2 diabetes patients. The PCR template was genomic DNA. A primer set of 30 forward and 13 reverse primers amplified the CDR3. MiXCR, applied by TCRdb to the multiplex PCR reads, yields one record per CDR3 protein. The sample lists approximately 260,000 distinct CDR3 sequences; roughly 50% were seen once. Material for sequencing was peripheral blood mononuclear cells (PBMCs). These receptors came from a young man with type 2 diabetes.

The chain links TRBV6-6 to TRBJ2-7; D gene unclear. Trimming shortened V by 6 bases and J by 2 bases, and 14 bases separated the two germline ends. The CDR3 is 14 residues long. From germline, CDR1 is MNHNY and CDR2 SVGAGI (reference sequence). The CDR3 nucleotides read TGTGCCAGCAGAGGTCAAAAACCTCCCTACGAGCAGTACTTC. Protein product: CASRGQKPPYEQYF.

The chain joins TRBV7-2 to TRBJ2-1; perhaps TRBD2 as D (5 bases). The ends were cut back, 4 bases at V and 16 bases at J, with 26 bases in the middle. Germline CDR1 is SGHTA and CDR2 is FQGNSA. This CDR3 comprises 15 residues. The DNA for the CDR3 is TGTGCCAGCAGCTCCCAGCCCGATCGAACCGGGGTGATATTCTTC. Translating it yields CASSSQPDRTGVIFF.

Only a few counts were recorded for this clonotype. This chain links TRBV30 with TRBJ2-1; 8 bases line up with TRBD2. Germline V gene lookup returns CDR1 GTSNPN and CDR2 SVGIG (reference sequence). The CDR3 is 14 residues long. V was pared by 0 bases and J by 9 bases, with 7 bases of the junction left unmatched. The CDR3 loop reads CAWSVMSGRAEQFF. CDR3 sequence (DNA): TGTGCCTGGAGTGTAATGAGCGGGAGAGCTGAGCAGTTCTTC.

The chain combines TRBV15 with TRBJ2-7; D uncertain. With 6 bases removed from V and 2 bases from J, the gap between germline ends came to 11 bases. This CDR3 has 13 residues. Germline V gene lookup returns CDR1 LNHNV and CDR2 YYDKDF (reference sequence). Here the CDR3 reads CATSETSTYEQYF. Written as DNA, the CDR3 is TGTGCCACCAGTGAGACGTCAACCTACGAGCAGTACTTC.

The DNA of the CDR3 is TGCAGTGCTAGAGAAGGGGAGGACGTAAGGATGAACACTGAAGCTTTCTTT. It encodes CSAREGEDVRMNTEAFF. This chain joins TRBV20-1 and TRBJ1-1; tentatively, D is TRBD1 (5 bases). Deletions cut 0 bases from V and 0 bases from J, with 17 bases between. The V gene's germline CDR1 is DFQATT and CDR2 SNEGSKA (reference sequence). The CDR3 totals 17 residues.

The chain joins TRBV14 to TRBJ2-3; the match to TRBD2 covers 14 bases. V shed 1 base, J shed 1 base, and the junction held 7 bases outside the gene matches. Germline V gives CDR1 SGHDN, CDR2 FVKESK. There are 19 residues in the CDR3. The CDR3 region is CASSQVGLAGGSGTDTQYF. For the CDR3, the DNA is TGTGCCAGCAGCCAAGTTGGACTAGCGGGAGGCTCCGGCACAGATACGCAGTATTTT.

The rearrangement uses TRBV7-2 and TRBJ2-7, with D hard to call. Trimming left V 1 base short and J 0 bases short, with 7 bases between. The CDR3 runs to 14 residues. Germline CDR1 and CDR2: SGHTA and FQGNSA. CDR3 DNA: TGTGCCAGCAGCTTAGACACGAGCTCCTACGAGCAGTACTTC. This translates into CASSLDTSSYEQYF.

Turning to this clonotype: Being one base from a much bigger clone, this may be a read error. CDR3 in amino acids: CAGSDRNYGYTF. CDR3 nucleotide sequence: TGTGCCGGCAGTGACAGGAACTATGGCTACACCTTC. This chain uses TRBV2 with TRBJ1-2; D might be TRBD1 (6 bases). The CDR3 is 12 amino acids. The germline V gene has CDR1 SNHLY and CDR2 FYNNEI. Full variable domain (outside the CDR3, taken from reference TRBV2 and TRBJ1-2): EPEVTQTPSHQVTQMGQEVILRCVPISNHLYFYWYRQILGQKVEFLVSFYNNEISEKSEIFDDQFSVERPDGSNFTLKIRSTKLEDSAMYFCAGSDRNYGYTFGSGTRLTVV.

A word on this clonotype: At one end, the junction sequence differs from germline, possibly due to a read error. This CDR3 reads CASSVWVGGELFF. CDR3 DNA: TGTGCTAGCAGCGTTTGGGTTGGGGGGGAGCTGTTTTTT. The chain combines TRBV7-9 with TRBJ2-2, with D unresolved. Germline CDR1 is SEHNR and CDR2 is FQNEAQ (reference sequence). The CDR3 extends over 13 amino acids. The full variable domain, in which reference TRBV7-9 and TRBJ2-2 provide the parts outside the CDR3, is DTGVSQNPRHKITKRGQNVTFRCDPISEHNRLYWYRQTLGQGPEFLTYFQNEAQLEKSRLLSDRFSAERPKGSFSTLEIQRTEQGDSAMYLCASSVWVGGELFFGEGSRLTVL.

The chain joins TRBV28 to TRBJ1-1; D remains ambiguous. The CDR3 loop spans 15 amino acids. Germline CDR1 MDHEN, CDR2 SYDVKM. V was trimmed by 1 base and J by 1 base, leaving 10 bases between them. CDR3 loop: CASSLSPAANTEAFF. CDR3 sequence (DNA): TGTGCCAGCAGTTTATCCCCGGCAGCGAACACTGAAGCTTTCTTT.

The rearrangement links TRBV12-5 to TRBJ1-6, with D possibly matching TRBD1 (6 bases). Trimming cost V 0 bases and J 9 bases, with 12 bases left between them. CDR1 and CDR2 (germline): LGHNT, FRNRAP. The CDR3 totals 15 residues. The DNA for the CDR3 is TGTGCTAGTGGTTTGGTTACAGGGTTGAGTTCACCCCTCCACTTT. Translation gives CASGLVTGLSSPLHF. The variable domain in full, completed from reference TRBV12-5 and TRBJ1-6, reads DARVTQTPRHKVTEMGQEVTMRCQPILGHNTVFWYRQTMMQGLELLAYFRNRAPLDDSGMPKDRFSAEMPDATLATLKIQPSEPRDSAVYFCASGLVTGLSSPLHFGNGTRLTVT.

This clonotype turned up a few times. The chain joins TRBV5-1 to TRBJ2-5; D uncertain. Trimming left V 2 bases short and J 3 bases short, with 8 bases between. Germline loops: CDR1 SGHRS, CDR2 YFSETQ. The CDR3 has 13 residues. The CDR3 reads CASSFFQKETQYF. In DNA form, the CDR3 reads TGCGCCAGCAGCTTCTTTCAGAAAGAGACCCAGTACTTC.

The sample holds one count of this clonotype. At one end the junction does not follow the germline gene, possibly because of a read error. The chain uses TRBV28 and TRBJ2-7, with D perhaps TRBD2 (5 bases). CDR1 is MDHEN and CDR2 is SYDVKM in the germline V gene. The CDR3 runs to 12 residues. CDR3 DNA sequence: TGCGCCAGCAGTGAGTCGGGGAACGAGCAGTACTTC. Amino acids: CASSESGNEQYF.

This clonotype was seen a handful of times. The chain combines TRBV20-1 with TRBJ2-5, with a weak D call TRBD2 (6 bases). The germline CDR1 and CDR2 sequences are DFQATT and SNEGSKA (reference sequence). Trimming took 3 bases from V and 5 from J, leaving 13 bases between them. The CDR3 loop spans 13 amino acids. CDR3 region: CSASPSGRETQYF. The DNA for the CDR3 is TGCAGTGCTAGCCCCTCAGGGAGGGAGACCCAGTACTTC.

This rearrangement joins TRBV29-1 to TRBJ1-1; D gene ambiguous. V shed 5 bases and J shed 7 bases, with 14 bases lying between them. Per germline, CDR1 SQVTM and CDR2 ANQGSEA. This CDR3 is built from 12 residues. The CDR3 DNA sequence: TGCAGCGTTTTGACTCGTAGTCTTGAAGCTTTCTTT. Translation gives CSVLTRSLEAFF.

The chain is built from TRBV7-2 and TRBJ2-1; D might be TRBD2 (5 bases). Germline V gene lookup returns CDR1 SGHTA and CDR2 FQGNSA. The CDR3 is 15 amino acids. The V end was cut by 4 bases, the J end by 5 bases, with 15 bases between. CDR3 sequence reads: CASSSQYRGDNEQFF. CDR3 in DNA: TGTGCCAGCAGCTCCCAGTATCGGGGAGACAATGAGCAGTTCTTC. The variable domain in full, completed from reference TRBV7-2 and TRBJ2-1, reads GAGVSQSPSNKVTEKGKDVELRCDPISGHTALYWYRQSLGQGLEFLIYFQGNSAPDKSGLPSDRFSAERTGGSVSTLTIQRTQQEDSAVYLCASSSQYRGDNEQFFGPGTRLTVL.

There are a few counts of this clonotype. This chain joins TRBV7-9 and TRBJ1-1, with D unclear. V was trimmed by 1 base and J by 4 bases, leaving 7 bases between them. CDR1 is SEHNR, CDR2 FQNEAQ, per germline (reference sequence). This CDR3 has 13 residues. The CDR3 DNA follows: TGTGCCAGCAGCTTAGGGTCTTCCACTGAAGCTTTCTTT. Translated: CASSLGSSTEAFF.

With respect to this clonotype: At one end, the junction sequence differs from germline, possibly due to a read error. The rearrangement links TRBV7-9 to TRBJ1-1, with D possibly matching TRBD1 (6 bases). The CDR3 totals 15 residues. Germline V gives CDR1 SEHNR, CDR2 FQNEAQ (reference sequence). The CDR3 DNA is TGTGTCAGCAGCGTAGCCCAGGGGCTGAACACTGAAGCTTTCTTT. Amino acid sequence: CVSSVAQGLNTEAFF.

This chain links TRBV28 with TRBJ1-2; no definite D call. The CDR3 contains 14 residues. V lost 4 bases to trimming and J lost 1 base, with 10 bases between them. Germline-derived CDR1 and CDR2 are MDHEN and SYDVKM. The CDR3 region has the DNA TGTGCCAGCAGTTCCGACCCGGGTAACTATGGCTACACCTTC. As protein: CASSSDPGNYGYTF.

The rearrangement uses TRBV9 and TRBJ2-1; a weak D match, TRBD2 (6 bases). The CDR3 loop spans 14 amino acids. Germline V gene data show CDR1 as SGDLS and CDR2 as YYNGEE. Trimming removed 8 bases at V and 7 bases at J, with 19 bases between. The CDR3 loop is CASERELGANEQFF. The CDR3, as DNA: TGTGCCAGTGAACGGGAGCTCGGGGCTAATGAGCAGTTCTTC.

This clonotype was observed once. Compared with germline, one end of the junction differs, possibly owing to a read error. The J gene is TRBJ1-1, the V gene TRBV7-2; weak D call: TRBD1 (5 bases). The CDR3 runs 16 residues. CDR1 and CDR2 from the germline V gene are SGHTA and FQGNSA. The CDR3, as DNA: TGTGCCAGCAGCCTATCGACCCCCGGGGGTGGCACTGAAGCTCTCTTT. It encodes CASSLSTPGGGTEALF. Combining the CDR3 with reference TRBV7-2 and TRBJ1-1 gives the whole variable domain GAGVSQSPSNKVTEKGKDVELRCDPISGHTALYWYRQSLGQGLEFLIYFQGNSAPDKSGLPSDRFSAERTGGSVSTLTIQRTQQEDSAVYLCASSLSTPGGGTEALFGQGTRLTVV.